The T cell receptor (beta chain) described here comes from a study of blood T cells in healthy people across ages. General study points: The donors' CMV status was not determined, possibly confounding changes in expanded clonotypes.

The authors ran a second PCR of about 7 to 12 cycles using a sample-barcoded 5' primer and a J-beta primer mix. Every individual sample yielded 2.5 million or more paired-end reads (each containing CDR3). MiXCR, run by TCRdb on the 5' RACE reads, gives a single entry per CDR3 protein. There are about 640,000 distinct CDR3 sequences in the sample; about 53% occur only once, and over 35% lies in the top ten. Donor samples were obtained from healthy Caucasian individuals from Russia, aged about 6 to 95. Total RNA extraction produced at least 5 micrograms (per sample) for the study. Germline lookup yields CDR1 SGHAT and CDR2 FQNNGV. V lost 3 bases to trimming and J lost 11 bases, with 19 bases between them. The CDR3 spans 14 residues. Comments on this clonotype: Its antigen is undetermined.

This receptor was identified in a man aged 55-75 years in good health. The sample taken for sequencing was blood. The chain couples TRBV11-2 to TRBJ2-5; D not certain. CDR3 sequence: CASSFQLSDNEQYF. The DNA for the CDR3 is TGTGCCAGCAGCTTTCAACTTAGTGACAATGAGCAGTACTTC.